The next 8 T cell receptor beta chains were all read from a single sample in a study of regulatory T cells in long-lasting Graves disease. As to time point: persistent/refractory GD, antithyroid drugs over 5 years with positive TRAb. RNA isolated from PBMCs was used to make the TCR library. CDR3 regions were amplified by Arm-PCR using iRepertoire HTBI primers to build TCR beta libraries. Each CDR3 protein gets one entry after TCRdb re-called the multiplex PCR reads with MiXCR. Of some 450,000 distinct CDR3 sequences in the sample, 23% are singletons; the top ten hold about a quarter. The sequences come from peripheral blood mononuclear cells (PBMCs), collected when the disease was refractory, from a patient treated with antithyroid drugs. All receptors derive from a female donor with Graves disease.

This chain's CDR3 is CASSFEVGVSYEQYF. CDR3 nucleotide sequence: TGCGCCAGCAGCTTTGAGGTGGGGGTCTCCTACGAGCAGTACTTC. The genes are TRBV5-1 and TRBJ2-7; D may match TRBD1 or TRBD2 (5 bases each). Trimming cost V 2 bases and J 0 bases, with 12 bases left between them. The CDR3 runs 15 residues. The germline gives CDR1 SGHRS, CDR2 YFSETQ.

This clonotype was counted many times. The DNA for the CDR3 is TGTGCCAGCAGTCCGCAAACGGAGCAGTACTTC. Translated, it gives CASSPQTEQYF. The chain links TRBV6-1 to TRBJ2-7; unclear D gene. CDR1 MNHNS and CDR2 SASEGT come from the germline V gene. The CDR3 contains 11 residues. Trimming took off 5 bases at V and 7 bases at J, with 9 bases between the two ends.

This clonotype was counted a few times. V and J are TRBV30 and TRBJ1-4; 7 nucleotides line up with TRBD1. The CDR3 runs 15 residues. From germline, CDR1 is GTSNPN and CDR2 SVGIG (reference sequence). V was clipped by 5 bases and J by 7 bases; unmatched bases: 13. CDR3 sequence: CAWGIIGGSGEKLFF. In DNA, the CDR3 is TGTGCCTGGGGTATAATAGGGGGCTCCGGTGAAAAACTGTTTTTT.

This clonotype was recorded many times. The V gene is TRBV20-1, the J gene TRBJ2-5, with D possibly TRBD1 on 7 matching bases. Germline lookup yields CDR1 DFQATT and CDR2 SNEGSKA (reference sequence). This CDR3 is built from 13 residues. Trimming stripped 8 bases from V and 2 bases from J, with 15 bases between. CDR3 sequence: CSPRGASQETQYF. The CDR3, as DNA: TGCAGTCCCAGGGGGGCAAGTCAAGAGACCCAGTACTTC.

In its sample, this clonotype was seen many times. In nucleotides, the CDR3 is TGTGCCAGCAGCCAGGGACGGAGCTCCTACGAGCAGTACTTC. Translating it yields CASSQGRSSYEQYF. The rearrangement links TRBV12-3 or TRBV12-4 to TRBJ2-7; D might be TRBD1 or TRBD2, each matching 5 bases. The CDR3 covers 14 residues. Between the trimmed V and J ends, which lost 6 bases and 0 bases, there was a span of 12 bases.

J is TRBJ2-3 and V is TRBV6-2 or TRBV6-3, with 7 bases lining up with TRBD2. V gave up 2 bases and J gave up 6 bases; unmatched junction bases: 11. This CDR3 spans 16 amino acids. Germline loops: CDR1 MNHEY, CDR2 SVGEGT. The chain's CDR3 is CASSYGKRDGVDTQYF. The CDR3 DNA reads TGTGCCAGCAGTTACGGAAAGCGGGATGGAGTGGATACGCAGTATTTT.

For this clonotype: One end of the junction is discordant with germline, which a read error may explain. The V gene is TRBV2, the J gene TRBJ2-7; a weak D match, TRBD1 (5 bases). Germline V gene sequence: CDR1 SNHLY, CDR2 FYNNEI. The CDR3 is 14 amino acids. CDR3 in amino acids: CAGSEETGSQEQYF. For the CDR3, the DNA is TGTGCCGGCAGTGAAGAAACAGGTTCTCAGGAGCAGTACTTC.

This clonotype was seen repeatedly, ten times or more. The chain has TRBV7-2 and TRBJ2-5; 7 bases match TRBD1. With 5 bases clipped from V and 4 bases from J, the junction kept 10 bases outside the gene matches. The CDR3 is 15 amino acids. CDR1 SGHTA and CDR2 FQGNSA come from the germline V gene. The CDR3 here is CASSARSSGGETQYF. The CDR3 DNA sequence: TGTGCCAGCAGCGCCCGTAGCTCAGGGGGAGAGACCCAGTACTTC.